These T cell receptor beta chains were read from a single sample in a study of OX40 agonist ivuxolimab in advanced cancers. Clones were sequenced by immunoSEQ multiplex PCR, and TCRdb holds only the in-frame ones, with some missing. The sample contains fewer than 90,000 clones, roughly 86% of which appear only once. The sample here was CD4+ or CD8+ T cells sorted from blood, taken in a trial of the OX40 agonist ivuxolimab. These receptors came from an adult with an advanced solid tumor such as melanoma, head and neck, liver or kidney cancer. The CDR3 runs from the conserved cysteine through the conserved F or W. The D gene is left open where the match is weak. Size is omitted from some rows. Given values are once, few, many or a class for expanded clones.

TRBJ1-2	TRBV18	.	.	TGTGCCAGCTCACGAAGGACAGAAGATGGCTACACCTTC	CASSRRTEDGYTF
TRBJ2-5	TRBV4-2	.	.	TGTGCCAGCAGCCAAGACGCCGGTACCGAAGAGACCCAGTACTTC	CASSQDAGTEETQYF
TRBJ2-2	TRBV5-1	.	TRBD1	TGCGCCAGCAGCTTCGGACAGGGGGCCGGCGGGGAGCTGTTTTTT	CASSFGQGAGGELFF
TRBJ1-5	TRBV6-6	.	.	TGTGCCAGCAGTTTCTTAGGGTTCGACCAGCCCCAGCATTTT	CASSFLGFDQPQHF
TRBJ2-3	TRBV5-6	.	.	TGTGCCAGCAGCTTGACGGGTCCAGATACGCAGTATTTT	CASSLTGPDTQYF
TRBJ1-2	TRBV6-1	once	.	TGTGCCAGCAGTGAAGACCCAGGAAGGGTAGGGGGCTACACCTTC	CASSEDPGRVGGYTF
TRBJ2-5	TRBV9	.	.	TGTGCCAGCAGCGTAGCTGGCGTAGGAGCTCAAGAGACCCAGTACTTC	CASSVAGVGAQETQYF
TRBJ2-2	TRBV7-9	few	.	TGTGCCAGCAGCTTGGGCACCGGGGAGCTGTTTTTT	CASSLGTGELFF
TRBJ2-3	TRBV7-2	.	TRBD1	TGTGCCAGCATCCCCGACAGGGGGCGTGTAGATACGCAGTATTTT	CASIPDRGRVDTQYF
TRBJ1-3	TRBV6-6	.	.	TGTGCCAGCAGTTACGGGGGACCAGGAAACACCATATATTTT	CASSYGGPGNTIYF
TRBJ2-6	TRBV4-2	.	TRBD2	TGTGCCAGCAGCCAAGTCGAGGGGAGGGACTCTGGGGCCAACGTCCTGACTTTC	CASSQVEGRDSGANVLTF